A single sample is the source of the 21 T cell receptor beta chains below, sequenced in a study of CD8+ T cells in alopecia areata. Sequencing templates came from extracted RNA that was reverse transcribed into cDNA. The table came from immunoSEQ multiplex PCR; TCRdb's copy has only in-frame clones and leaves some out. The sample holds more than 75,000 clones, 41% seen once. The sample taken for sequencing was CD4+ T cells sorted from blood. The receptors derive from a human donor with alopecia areata.

This clone was detected once. The chain combines TRBV18 with TRBJ2-5; D possibly corresponds to TRBD2 (6 bases). CDR1 KGHSH and CDR2 LQKENI come from the germline V gene. The CDR3 totals 16 residues. V shed 6 bases and J shed 2 bases, with 19 bases lying between them. CDR3 sequence: CASSTGTGGIQETQYF. For the CDR3, the DNA is TGTGCCAGCTCTACCGGGACTGGAGGGATACAAGAGACCCAGTACTTC. Variable domain in full (rest from reference TRBV18 and TRBJ2-5): NAGVMQNPRHLVRRRGQEARLRCSPMKGHSHVYWYRQLPEEGLKFMVYLQKENIIDESGMPKERFSAEFPKEGPSILRIQQVVRGDSAAYFCASSTGTGGIQETQYFGPGTRLLVL.

The CDR3 region is CASSRPVKDSGPQETQYF. The DNA of the CDR3 is TGTGCCAGCAGTCGACCGGTAAAAGACTCGGGACCCCAAGAGACCCAGTACTTC. This chain uses TRBV28 with TRBJ2-5; perhaps D is TRBD1 or TRBD2 (5 bases each). The CDR3 contains 18 residues. In germline, CDR1 is MDHEN, CDR2 SYDVKM. The V end lost 5 bases, the J end lost 1 base, and 23 bases lay between the germline ends.

The chain joins TRBV27 to TRBJ2-5, with D possibly matching TRBD2 (6 bases). Germline CDR1 is MNHEY and CDR2 is SMNVEV (reference sequence). CDR3 length: 15 residues. Trimming left V 5 bases short and J 4 bases short, with 17 bases between. The CDR3 nucleotides read TGTGCCAGCAGTGGGGTAGCGGAAGGAAGAGAGACCCAGTACTTC. This sequence encodes CASSGVAEGRETQYF.

This clone was seen repeatedly, ten times or more. The V and J genes are TRBV7-9 and TRBJ1-1, with a tentative D call TRBD1 (5 bases). The CDR3 runs to 13 residues. V was shortened by 4 bases and J by 0 bases, with 6 bases between the two germline ends. The V gene's germline CDR1 is SEHNR and CDR2 FQNEAQ (reference sequence). The CDR3 protein is CASSSGLNTEAFF. DNA of the CDR3: TGTGCCAGCAGCTCGGGGCTGAACACTGAAGCTTTCTTT.

The chain joins TRBV7-2 to TRBJ1-6; TRBD1 agrees at 8 bases. The V segment lost 4 bases and the J segment 11 bases; nucleotides outside the gene matches: 7. Germline V gene sequence: CDR1 SGHTA, CDR2 FQGNSA. The CDR3 contains 14 residues. The CDR3 reads CASSYGTGATPLHF. The CDR3 nucleotides are TGTGCCAGCAGCTACGGGACAGGAGCAACACCCCTCCACTTT.

The chain is built from TRBV30 and TRBJ2-3; 7 nucleotides align to TRBD2. Per germline, CDR1 GTSNPN and CDR2 SVGIG (reference sequence). The CDR3 contains 11 residues. Trimming cost V 4 bases and J 9 bases; bases outside gene matches: 4. CDR3 loop: CAWTGAGTQYF. CDR3 nucleotide sequence: TGTGCCTGGACGGGAGCGGGGACGCAGTATTTT. The full variable domain, its missing parts supplied by reference TRBV30 and TRBJ2-3, is SQTIHQWPATLVQPVGSPLSLECTVEGTSNPNLYWYRQAAGRGLQLLFYSVGIGQISSEVPQNLSASRPQDRQFILSSKKLLLSDSGFYLCAWTGAGTQYFGPGTRLTVL.

This clone was observed once. The rearrangement joins TRBV4-3 to TRBJ1-2; 9 bases agree with TRBD1. With V trimmed by 6 bases and J by 2 bases, 4 bases remained unmatched. CDR1 and CDR2 (germline): LGHNA, YSLEER. The CDR3 totals 14 residues. CDR3 DNA: TGCGCCAGCAGTCAGACAGGGGGAAACTATGGCTACACCTTC. Protein sequence: CASSQTGGNYGYTF.

This clone was counted only a few times. J is TRBJ2-1 and V is TRBV5-1; a weak D match, TRBD2 (6 bases). Per the germline V gene, CDR1 is SGHRS and CDR2 is YFSETQ. Trimming cost V 4 bases and J 7 bases, with 18 bases left between them. This CDR3 comprises 15 residues. CDR3 residues: CASSLIPGVRNEQFF. CDR3 sequence (DNA): TGCGCCAGCAGCCTGATTCCGGGAGTTAGGAATGAGCAGTTCTTC.

V usage is TRBV29-1 and J usage is TRBJ2-5, with D perhaps matching TRBD2 (5 bases). The V and J ends lost 6 bases and 5 bases respectively, with 10 bases between them. In germline, CDR1 is SQVTM, CDR2 ANQGSEA. The CDR3 covers 11 residues. CDR3 in DNA: TGCAGCGTGGCGGGCGGGGAGACCCAGTACTTC. It encodes CSVAGGETQYF.

This chain uses TRBV30 with TRBJ2-5, with 7 bases lining up with TRBD2. The germline gives CDR1 GTSNPN, CDR2 SVGIG (reference sequence). J was trimmed by 5 bases and V by 4 bases; bases with no gene match: 7. The CDR3 is made up of 13 amino acids. The CDR3 loop is CAWTRLAWETQYF. The CDR3 DNA sequence: TGTGCCTGGACCAGACTAGCTTGGGAGACCCAGTACTTC.

The rearrangement joins TRBV5-1 to TRBJ2-3; 8 nucleotides agree with TRBD1. After removal of 4 bases from V and 0 bases from J, the junction contained 4 bases not matched to a gene. This CDR3 is 15 amino acids long. Germline V gene data show CDR1 as SGHRS and CDR2 as YFSETQ. The CDR3 DNA reads TGCGCCAGCAGCCAAGGGACAGGTAGCACAGATACGCAGTATTTT. It encodes CASSQGTGSTDTQYF. Full variable domain (outside the CDR3, taken from reference TRBV5-1 and TRBJ2-3): KAGVTQTPRYLIKTRGQQVTLSCSPISGHRSVSWYQQTPGQGLQFLFEYFSETQRNKGNFPGRFSGRQFSNSRSEMNVSTLELGDSALYLCASSQGTGSTDTQYFGPGTRLTVL.

This clone showed up just a few times. The chain carries TRBV7-4 and TRBJ2-7, with 7 bases identical to TRBD1. CDR1 SGHVT and CDR2 SQSDAQ come from the germline V gene. J lost 2 bases, V lost 2 bases, and 6 bases had no gene match. This CDR3 spans 15 amino acids. The CDR3 region is CASSLRGQTTYEQYF. In DNA, the CDR3 is TGTGCCAGCAGCTTACGGGGACAGACTACCTACGAGCAGTACTTC.

The chain combines TRBV6-1 with TRBJ2-3; D is perhaps TRBD1 (6 bases). Trimming removed 3 bases from V and 3 bases from J, with 10 bases in between. Germline V gene data show CDR1 as MNHNS and CDR2 as SASEGT. This CDR3 region has 14 residues. CDR3 nucleotide sequence: TGTGCCAGCAGTGAGTGGCAGGGGACAGATACGCAGTATTTT. Protein sequence: CASSEWQGTDTQYF.

The chain has TRBV11-1 and TRBJ1-5; 7 positions agree with TRBD1. The CDR3 has 15 residues. Germline CDR1 is SGHAT and CDR2 is FQDESV (reference sequence). V shed 1 base and J 3 bases; nucleotides not matched to a gene: 3. The CDR3 loop is CASSLDGTANQPQHF. The CDR3 DNA follows: TGTGCCAGCAGCTTAGATGGGACAGCCAATCAGCCCCAGCATTTT.

This chain connects TRBV29-1 to TRBJ1-3; no reliable D call. CDR1 and CDR2 (germline): SQVTM, ANQGSEA. The CDR3 is 13 amino acids. V was cut by 6 bases and J by 3 bases, with 12 bases left in between. This CDR3 is CSVQPRFGNTIYF. CDR3 coding DNA: TGCAGCGTACAACCCAGGTTTGGAAACACCATATATTTT.

V and J are TRBV5-1 and TRBJ2-7; 11 positions agree with TRBD2. The CDR3 extends over 14 amino acids. V lost 4 bases and J lost 7; bases outside the gene matches: 7. In germline, CDR1 is SGHRS, CDR2 YFSETQ. CDR3 in DNA: TGCGCCAGCAGCGGGACTAGCGGAATGACGGAGCAGTACTTC. It codes for CASSGTSGMTEQYF.

This clone appeared many times. V usage is TRBV7-9 and J usage is TRBJ2-3; the D gene could be TRBD1 or TRBD2 (5 bases each). CDR3 length: 15 residues. In germline, CDR1 is SEHNR, CDR2 FQNEAQ (reference sequence). V was clipped by 7 bases and J by 2 bases, with 16 bases between them. The CDR3 nucleotides are TGTGCCAGCAACCTCCGGGACCCCCTCACAGATACGCAGTATTTT. Translation gives CASNLRDPLTDTQYF.

The V call is TRBV30, the J call TRBJ2-5; 7 nucleotides line up with TRBD1. The DNA end favors TRBJ2-7, so the J call may be wrong. Germline CDR1 reads GTSNPN; CDR2 reads SVGIG (reference sequence). This CDR3 has 14 residues. The CDR3 DNA follows: TGTGCCTGGAGTGTACAGGGGCCGACCTACGAGCAGTACTTC. Protein: CAWSVQGPTYEQYF.

Regarding this clone: The sample holds other DNA sequences that translate to the same CDR3. The V call is TRBV30, the J call TRBJ2-7, with unresolved D. Trimming pared 2 bases from V and 3 bases from J, leaving 11 bases between. The CDR3 totals 13 residues. CDR1 GTSNPN and CDR2 SVGIG come from the germline V gene (reference sequence). CDR3: CAWSPSRSYEQYF. Written as DNA, the CDR3 is TGTGCCTGGAGTCCCAGCCGGAGCTACGAGCAGTACTTC. Variable domain in full (rest from reference TRBV30 and TRBJ2-7): SQTIHQWPATLVQPVGSPLSLECTVEGTSNPNLYWYRQAAGRGLQLLFYSVGIGQISSEVPQNLSASRPQDRQFILSSKKLLLSDSGFYLCAWSPSRSYEQYFGPGTRLTVT.

In this sample, this clone is medium-sized. This sample includes further DNA sequences coding for the same CDR3. This sequence joins TRBV7-9 and TRBJ2-3; 7 bases map to TRBD2. The CDR3 extends over 14 amino acids. In germline, CDR1 is SEHNR, CDR2 FQNEAQ (reference sequence). The junction had 5 bases not matched to a gene; V was cut back by 6 bases and J by 2 bases. CDR3 sequence (DNA): TGTGCCAGCAGTCCTAGCGGAAACACAGATACGCAGTATTTT. Translating it yields CASSPSGNTDTQYF.

The rearrangement links TRBV27 to TRBJ1-2; 8 bases are a match to TRBD1. This CDR3 has 11 residues. From germline, CDR1 is MNHEY and CDR2 SMNVEV (reference sequence). V dropped 8 bases and J dropped 4; count of bases not matched to a gene: 0. CDR3 sequence reads: CASGQGYGYTF. CDR3 nucleotides: TGTGCCAGCGGACAGGGCTATGGCTACACCTTC.